This T cell receptor beta chain was recorded in a study of regulatory T cells in long-lasting Graves disease. Study observations and caveats: TRBV28, TRBJ1-2 and TRBJ2-5 were segments that persistent disease favored.

At least ten counts were recorded for this clonotype. Its matching antigen is unknown. Germline CDR1 SGHAT, CDR2 FQNNGV. This CDR3 comprises 15 residues. Trimming removed 2 bases from V and 2 bases from J, with 10 bases in between. Time point specified: newly diagnosed GD, antithyroid drugs for less than 3 months. RNA isolated from PBMCs was used to make the TCR library. Each of the patients was recruited from an endocrinology department situated in Xi'an, China. TCR beta libraries were built with iRepertoire HTBI primers and Arm-PCR of CDR3 regions. TCRdb reanalysed the multiplex PCR reads using MiXCR and keeps one entry per CDR3 protein. Of approximately 540,000 distinct CDR3 sequences detected, 12% appear once; the ten largest clones hold around 10%. The same data also went into a second study, on T cells in Graves' hyperthyroidism and ophthalmopathy.

This chain joins TRBV11-2 and TRBJ2-1; D may be TRBD2 (5 bases). The TCR comes from a woman in her 30s with Graves disease. Material: peripheral blood mononuclear cells (PBMCs), obtained at new diagnosis, from a patient treated with antithyroid drugs. The CDR3 reads CASSLQRQAYNEQFF. The CDR3 DNA follows: TGTGCCAGCAGCTTACAGCGGCAAGCCTACAATGAGCAGTTCTTC. Full variable domain (outside the CDR3, taken from reference TRBV11-2 and TRBJ2-1): EAGVAQSPRYKIIEKRQSVAFWCNPISGHATLYWYQQILGQGPKLLIQFQNNGVVDDSQLPKDRFSAERLKGVDSTLKIQPAKLEDSAVYLCASSLQRQAYNEQFFGPGTRLTVL.